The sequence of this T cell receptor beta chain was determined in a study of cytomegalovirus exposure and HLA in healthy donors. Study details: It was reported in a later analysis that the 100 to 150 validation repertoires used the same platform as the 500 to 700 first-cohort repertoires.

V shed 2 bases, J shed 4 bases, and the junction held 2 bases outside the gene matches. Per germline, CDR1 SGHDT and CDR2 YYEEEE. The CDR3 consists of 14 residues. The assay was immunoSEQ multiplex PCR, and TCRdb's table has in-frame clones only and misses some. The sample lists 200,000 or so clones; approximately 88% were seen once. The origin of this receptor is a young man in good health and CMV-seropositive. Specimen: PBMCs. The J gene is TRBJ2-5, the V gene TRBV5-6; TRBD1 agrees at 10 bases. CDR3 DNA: TGTGCCAGCAGCTTTGGGACAGGGGTAGAGACCCAGTACTTC. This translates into CASSFGTGVETQYF.